The 32 T cell receptor beta chains below come from one sample, sequenced in a study of prognosis after radiotherapy for stage I lung cancer. Genomic DNA was subjected to two-round multiplex PCR for amplification of TCR beta CDR3. TRBV and TRBJ genes each had their own specific primers in first-round PCR. TCRdb called the multiplex PCR reads again in MiXCR, with one record for every CDR3 protein. The sample includes some 28,000 distinct CDR3 sequences, less than 40% of them seen just once. Specimen: PBMCs, collected before or after stereotactic body radiation therapy (not recorded which). The origin of the receptors is a donor aged 50 or older with non-small cell lung cancer.

A remark on this clonotype: Without the conserved terminal phenylalanine or tryptophan, this CDR3 likely stems from a read error. The gene calls are TRBV6-2 or TRBV6-3 and TRBJ1-6; 11 nucleotides align to TRBD1. Germline V CDR1 and CDR2: MNHEY, SVGEGT. The CDR3 runs to 16 residues. V gave up 8 bases and J gave up 7 bases; unmatched junction bases: 10. CDR3 DNA: TGTGCCAGCGGTCTCGGACAGGGGGCTCAGAATTCACCCCTCCACTCT. It translates to CASGLGQGAQNSPLHS.

This clonotype was seen a handful of times. The genes are TRBV6-2 or TRBV6-3 and TRBJ1-4; a weak D match, TRBD1 (6 bases). Between the trimmed V and J ends, which lost 2 bases and 0 bases, there was a span of 16 bases. The CDR3 contains 18 residues. Germline CDR1 and CDR2: MNHEY and SVGEGT. The CDR3 protein is CASSYTRVTGATNEKLFF. CDR3 coding DNA: TGTGCCAGCAGTTACACAAGAGTGACAGGCGCAACTAATGAAAAACTGTTTTTT.

Many counts were recorded for this clonotype. The chain uses TRBV11-2 and TRBJ2-7; 8 nucleotides match TRBD1. The junction had 6 bases not matched to a gene; V was cut back by 2 bases and J by 3 bases. Germline CDR1 SGHAT, CDR2 FQNNGV. The CDR3 sequence is 15 residues long. The CDR3 protein is CASSLRWTGNYEQYF. Written as DNA, the CDR3 is TGTGCCAGCAGCTTAAGGTGGACAGGGAACTACGAGCAGTACTTC.

The rearrangement uses TRBV29-1 and TRBJ1-1; tentatively, D is TRBD1 (5 bases). The CDR3 has 14 residues. In germline, CDR1 is SQVTM, CDR2 ANQGSEA. Trimming left V 5 bases short and J 5 bases short, with 18 bases between. CDR3 in amino acids: CSVIPWGARTEAFF. CDR3 nucleotide sequence: TGCAGCGTTATCCCCTGGGGCGCGAGGACTGAAGCTTTCTTT.

By its share, this clonotype is medium-sized (0.01 to 0.1%). The V and J genes are TRBV6-2 or TRBV6-3 and TRBJ2-1, with unresolved D. Germline CDR1 reads MNHEY; CDR2 reads SVGEGT. The CDR3 has 10 residues. Between the trimmed V and J ends, which lost 5 bases and 8 bases, there was a span of 4 bases. The CDR3 bases are TGTGCCAGCAGTGAATATGAGCAGTTCTTC. Translating gives CASSEYEQFF.

On this clonotype itself: A much larger clone differs by one base, so this may be a read error. The V call is TRBV20-1, the J call TRBJ2-5; D ambiguous. Germline values: CDR1 DFQATT, CDR2 SNEGSKA (reference sequence). The CDR3 is made up of 10 amino acids. CDR3 DNA: TGCAGTGCTTGGAAAGAGACCGAGTACTTC. This encodes CSAWKETEYF.

In regard to this clonotype: This may be a read error, as it is one base from a much larger clone. The CDR3 DNA sequence: TGTGCCAGCAGCTTAGCGGAACAAGGGTACGAGCAGTACTTC. Translated: CASSLAEQGYEQYF. The chain uses TRBV7-2 and TRBJ2-7; no clear D. The germline V gene encodes CDR1 SGHTA and CDR2 FQGNSA. This CDR3 spans 14 amino acids. V gave up 0 bases and J gave up 4 bases, with 10 bases separating them.

This clonotype was counted ten times or more. V usage is TRBV19 and J usage is TRBJ2-3, with 7 bases aligning to TRBD2. V gave up 0 bases and J gave up 5 bases; unmatched junction bases: 5. CDR3 length: 15 amino acids. Germline V gene lookup returns CDR1 LNHDA and CDR2 SQIVND (reference sequence). The CDR3 spells CASSIEAGREDTQYF. CDR3 DNA sequence: TGTGCCAGTAGTATAGAGGCAGGGAGGGAAGATACGCAGTATTTT. Full variable domain (rest looked up from reference TRBV19 and TRBJ2-3): DGGITQSPKYLFRKEGQNVTLSCEQNLNHDAMYWYRQDPGQGLRLIYYSQIVNDFQKGDIAEGYSVSREKKESFPLTVTSAQKNPTAFYLCASSIEAGREDTQYFGPGTRLTVL.

In its sample, this clonotype was seen many times. The V gene is TRBV5-6, the J gene TRBJ2-3, with a weak D call TRBD1 (5 bases). The CDR3 runs 16 residues. Trimming took 2 bases from V and 1 from J, leaving 14 bases between them. CDR1 is SGHDT and CDR2 is YYEEEE in the germline V gene. CDR3 DNA: TGTGCCAGCAGCTTAAGGGGTGGACAACGCACAGATACGCAGTATTTT. Translating gives CASSLRGGQRTDTQYF.

This clonotype was detected ten times or more. This chain joins TRBV20-1 and TRBJ1-5; D remains ambiguous. CDR3 length: 15 amino acids. The germline V gene has CDR1 DFQATT and CDR2 SNEGSKA (reference sequence). V was clipped by 3 bases and J by 0 bases, with 12 bases between them. CDR3 sequence (DNA): TGCAGTGCTAGGACCCACCGGGGTAGCAATCAGCCCCAGCATTTT. Its protein product is CSARTHRGSNQPQHF.

This clonotype was found many times. The V call is TRBV6-5, the J call TRBJ1-2; D not resolved. The germline gives CDR1 MNHEY, CDR2 SVGAGI. The CDR3 sequence is 17 residues long. The V end lost 0 bases, the J end lost 4 bases, and 18 bases lay between the germline ends. In nucleotides, the CDR3 is TGTGCCAGCAGTTACTCGAGAGCAGAGGCGGTATCCTATGGCTACACCTTC. Its protein product is CASSYSRAEAVSYGYTF.

This clonotype was seen a few times. One base away lies a much larger clone, so this may be a sequencing read error. V and J are TRBV2 and TRBJ1-5; no clear D gene. The CDR3 covers 13 residues. The V end was cut by 1 base, the J end by 8 bases, with 9 bases between. Germline lookup yields CDR1 SNHLY and CDR2 FYNNEI. Here the CDR3 reads CASSEGQAEPQHF. CDR3 coding DNA: TGTGCCAGCAGTGAAGGGCAAGCGGAGCCCCAGCATTTT.

The sample holds many counts of this clonotype. The chain carries TRBV5-1 and TRBJ1-1; D unresolved. Trimming took off 0 bases at V and 6 bases at J, with 15 bases between the two ends. The CDR3 contains 15 residues. Germline V lookup: CDR1 SGHRS, CDR2 YFSETQ. The CDR3 is CASSLAAGRFAEAFF. The CDR3 nucleotides are TGCGCCAGCAGCTTGGCCGCAGGCAGGTTCGCTGAAGCTTTCTTT.

The V and J genes are TRBV4-2 and TRBJ2-7; no definite D call. Germline V gene data show CDR1 as LGHNA and CDR2 as YNFKEQ. The CDR3 length is 14 residues. Trimming left V 0 bases short and J 2 bases short, with 8 bases between. The CDR3 DNA follows: TGTGCCAGCAGCCAAGACGCCGGACCCTACGAGCAGTACTTC. Protein sequence: CASSQDAGPYEQYF.

In this sample, this clonotype turned up many times. J is TRBJ2-1 and V is TRBV29-1; D is undetermined. Trimming shortened V by 4 bases and J by 6 bases, and 7 bases separated the two germline ends. Germline V gene sequence: CDR1 SQVTM, CDR2 ANQGSEA. The CDR3 sequence is 11 residues long. This chain's CDR3 is CSVALSNEQFF. Here the CDR3 DNA reads TGCAGCGTTGCCCTCTCCAATGAGCAGTTCTTC.

There are many counts of this clonotype. The V gene is TRBV6-1, the J gene TRBJ2-7; D gene unclear. Per the germline V gene, CDR1 is MNHNS and CDR2 is SASEGT. The CDR3 covers 14 residues. V lost 4 bases, J lost 4 bases, and 14 bases lay in between. The CDR3 DNA sequence: TGTGCCAGCAGTGGTTTTGGCGGATCATACGAGCAGTACTTC. Translated, it gives CASSGFGGSYEQYF.

This clonotype was seen at least ten times. This chain uses TRBV6-2 or TRBV6-3 with TRBJ2-7, with D tentatively TRBD1 (6 bases). The CDR3 sequence is 13 residues long. CDR1 is MNHEY, CDR2 SVGEGT, per germline. V lost 10 bases and J lost 4, with 17 bases in between. The CDR3 DNA is TGTGCCACCGAACGGGGCAGGGGTTACGAGCAGTACTTC. It codes for CATERGRGYEQYF.

The rearrangement joins TRBV6-1 to TRBJ2-7; D not certain. Trimming took off 5 bases at V and 9 bases at J, with 8 bases between the two ends. Germline CDR1 reads MNHNS; CDR2 reads SASEGT. The CDR3 consists of 10 residues. DNA of the CDR3: TGTGCCAGCAGTAGTCCGAGGCAGTACTTC. It yields the protein CASSSPRQYF.

The CDR3 loop reads CASSLVSGALSAEAFF. The CDR3 DNA follows: TGCGCCAGCAGCTTAGTCTCAGGGGCCTTGAGCGCTGAAGCTTTCTTT. This chain links TRBV5-1 with TRBJ1-1; possibly TRBD1 for D (6 bases). The V end lost 2 bases, the J end lost 6 bases, and 20 bases lay between the germline ends. CDR1 is SGHRS and CDR2 is YFSETQ in the germline V gene. CDR3 size: 16 residues.

This clonotype was seen ten or more times. The chain joins TRBV20-1 to TRBJ2-7; no clear D. Germline values: CDR1 DFQATT, CDR2 SNEGSKA (reference sequence). V dropped 4 bases and J dropped 3 bases, with 10 bases sitting between them. This CDR3 comprises 12 residues. CDR3 DNA sequence: TGCAGTGCTACGGCCCAGAGCTACGAGCAGTACTTC. Protein product: CSATAQSYEQYF.

A word on this clonotype: With only one base between it and a far larger clone, this is likely a read error. The V and J genes are TRBV6-2 or TRBV6-3 and TRBJ2-2, with 10 bases identical to TRBD1. V lost 4 bases and J lost 7; bases outside the gene matches: 12. Germline V gene lookup returns CDR1 MNHEY and CDR2 SVGEGT. The CDR3 loop spans 17 amino acids. CDR3: CASSSGTGVWGDGELFF. The CDR3 DNA is TGTGCCAGCAGTTCCGGGACAGGGGTTTGGGGGGACGGGGAGCTGTTTTTT.

This rearrangement joins TRBV15 to TRBJ2-3, with D perhaps TRBD1 or TRBD2 (7 bases each). The V end lost 3 bases, the J end lost 2 bases, and 36 bases lay between the germline ends. CDR1 LNHNV and CDR2 YYDKDF come from the germline V gene (reference sequence). The CDR3 spans 23 residues. In DNA form, the CDR3 reads TGTGCCACCAGCAGGAGAACCCCGACCTCGGGGCTAGCAGGGGGGGGAGACACAGATACGCAGTATTTT. It is translated as CATSRRTPTSGLAGGGDTDTQYF. Combining the CDR3 with reference TRBV15 and TRBJ2-3 gives the whole variable domain DAMVIQNPRYQVTQFGKPVTLSCSQTLNHNVMYWYQQKSSQAPKLLFHYYDKDFNNEADTPDNFQSRRPNTSFCFLDIRSPGLGDTAMYLCATSRRTPTSGLAGGGDTDTQYFGPGTRLTVL.

This clonotype was counted at least ten times. The chain has TRBV15 and TRBJ2-6; D is unclear. V shed 5 bases and J shed 0 bases, with 8 bases lying between them. Germline values: CDR1 LNHNV, CDR2 YYDKDF (reference sequence). The CDR3 runs 15 residues. CDR3 in amino acids: CATSPRISGANVLTF. For the CDR3, the DNA is TGTGCCACCAGCCCCCGCATCTCTGGGGCCAACGTCCTGACTTTC.

About this clonotype itself: Compared with germline, one end of the junction differs, possibly owing to a read error. The chain carries TRBV20-1 and TRBJ2-2; no clear D gene. This CDR3 contains 16 residues. CDR1 and CDR2 (germline): DFQATT, SNEGSKA (reference sequence). This chain's CDR3 is CNARDRQVAGTGELFF. The CDR3 nucleotides are TGCAATGCTAGAGATCGTCAGGTGGCTGGCACCGGGGAGCTGTTTTTT.

In this sample, this clonotype turned up many times. The CDR3 nucleotides read TGCGCCAGCAGCTTCGACACGGGCTCACCCCTCCACTTT. Its protein is CASSFDTGSPLHF. V and J are TRBV5-1 and TRBJ1-6; the D is unclear. The germline V and J ends were trimmed by 2 bases and 10 bases, with 10 bases remaining between them. The CDR3 runs to 13 residues. Germline-derived CDR1 and CDR2 are SGHRS and YFSETQ.

This clonotype was detected only a few times. A read error may explain this, as a much larger clone is one base away. The J gene is TRBJ1-3, the V gene TRBV7-8, with D perhaps TRBD1 (5 bases). The CDR3 is made up of 14 amino acids. Germline V gives CDR1 SGHVS, CDR2 FQNEAQ. V lost 5 bases to trimming and J lost 7 bases, with 15 bases between them. The CDR3 DNA sequence: TGTGCCAGCAGCGCGCGCGGGGGGTCGAACACCATATATTTT. Encoded protein: CASSARGGSNTIYF.

The V and J genes are TRBV6-2 or TRBV6-3 and TRBJ2-1; D is perhaps TRBD2 (6 bases). Trimming removed 6 bases from V and 7 bases from J, with 19 bases in between. This CDR3 contains 15 residues. Germline assignment: CDR1 MNHEY and CDR2 SVGEGT. The CDR3 nucleotides read TGTGCCAGCAGCACCGACTCGGGGGTCGGAAATGAGCAGTTCTTC. This gives the protein CASSTDSGVGNEQFF.

A remark on this clonotype: With a far larger clone one base away, a read error is the likely cause. The chain is built from TRBV28 and TRBJ2-1; D ambiguous. The assigned J gene may be wrong: the sequence end matches TRBJ2-5 better. The CDR3 has 15 amino acids. The germline V gene encodes CDR1 MDHEN and CDR2 SYDVKM. CDR3 coding DNA: TGTGCCAGCAGTGTGGGTGAAACTTCCCAAGAGACCCAGTACTTC. Protein: CASSVGETSQETQYF.

About this clonotype itself: At one end the junction does not follow the germline gene, possibly because of a read error. The CDR3 spells CSARAGKANTGEMFF. Written as DNA, the CDR3 is TGCAGTGCTAGAGCCGGGAAAGCGAACACCGGGGAGATGTTTTTT. J is TRBJ2-2 and V is TRBV20-1, with TRBD2 as a possible D gene (5 bases). The CDR3 contains 15 residues. Germline CDR1 reads DFQATT; CDR2 reads SNEGSKA (reference sequence).

This sequence joins TRBV6-5 and TRBJ2-7, with D tentatively TRBD1 (5 bases). This CDR3 is 14 amino acids long. Germline V lookup: CDR1 MNHEY, CDR2 SVGAGI. Between the trimmed V and J ends, which lost 0 bases and 4 bases, there was a span of 10 bases. The CDR3 loop reads CASSYSPGFYEQYF. CDR3 DNA sequence: TGTGCCAGCAGTTACTCCCCAGGGTTTTACGAGCAGTACTTC.

This clonotype has a count of ten or more. The CDR3 loop is CASGLGQGTYTSDTQYF. The CDR3 DNA sequence: TGTGCTAGTGGTTTAGGACAGGGAACCTATACCTCGGATACGCAGTATTTT. The rearrangement joins TRBV12-5 to TRBJ2-3; 8 nucleotides align to TRBD1. V trimming: 3 bases; J trimming: 6 bases; junction bases outside the gene matches: 14. Germline assignment: CDR1 LGHNT and CDR2 FRNRAP. This CDR3 is built from 17 residues.

This clonotype was seen only a few times. A much more abundant neighbour one base away suggests this may be a read error. V is TRBV5-5 and J is TRBJ2-7; D call uncertain. The CDR3 spans 16 residues. Germline CDR1 SGHKS, CDR2 YYEKEE (reference sequence). CDR3: CASSLYPGQSSYEQHF. DNA for the CDR3: TGTGCCAGCAGCTTGTACCCAGGCCAAAGCTCCTACGAGCAGCACTTC.